Below are 13 T cell receptor beta chains sequenced from a single sample in a study of brain T cells in children with intractable seizures. The assay was immunoSEQ multiplex PCR, and TCRdb's table has in-frame clones only and misses some. In the table there are fewer than 85,000 clones, approximately 94% of which are singletons. The material sequenced was peripheral blood, taken at surgery. The receptors here all came from a boy in the first two years of life with tuberous sclerosis and intractable seizures.

This chain links TRBV11-3 with TRBJ2-5; possibly TRBD2 for D (5 bases). The CDR3 is made up of 17 amino acids. Per the germline V gene, CDR1 is SGHNT and CDR2 is YENEEA. Deletions cut 0 bases from V and 0 bases from J, with 14 bases between. This CDR3 is CASSLDWSEAHQETQYF. The CDR3 DNA is TGTGCCAGCAGCTTAGATTGGTCGGAGGCTCACCAAGAGACCCAGTACTTC. Full variable domain (outside the CDR3, taken from reference TRBV11-3 and TRBJ2-5): EAGVVQSPRYKIIEKKQPVAFWCNPISGHNTLYWYLQNLGQGPELLIRYENEEAVDDSQLPKDRFSAERLKGVDSTLKIQPAELGDSAVYLCASSLDWSEAHQETQYFGPGTRLLVL.

This clone was seen just once. The chain uses TRBV19 and TRBJ1-1; 7 nucleotides align to TRBD1. This CDR3 region has 15 residues. The germline gives CDR1 LNHDA, CDR2 SQIVND (reference sequence). J lost 2 bases, V lost 5 bases, and 8 bases had no gene match. This chain's CDR3 is CASSPQGDKNTEAFF. The CDR3 DNA reads as TGTGCCAGTAGTCCCCAGGGGGACAAAAACACTGAAGCTTTCTTT.

The chain carries TRBV7-8 and TRBJ1-2, with a weak D call TRBD1 (5 bases). The CDR3 runs to 14 residues. Germline V gene lookup returns CDR1 SGHVS and CDR2 FQNEAQ. V was clipped by 1 base and J by 10 bases, with 16 bases between them. DNA of the CDR3: TGTGCCAGCAGCTTAGGCTGGGGCGCTTCTGTCTACACCTTC. Protein: CASSLGWGASVYTF.

The genes are TRBV24-1 and TRBJ1-6, with TRBD1 identical over 9 bases. Germline lookup yields CDR1 KGHDR and CDR2 SFDVKD. This CDR3 has 13 amino acids. The V segment lost 9 bases and the J segment 5 bases; nucleotides outside the gene matches: 1. The CDR3 region is CATRDRDNSPLHF. In DNA, the CDR3 is TGTGCCACCCGGGACAGGGATAATTCACCCCTCCACTTT.

The chain carries TRBV25-1 and TRBJ2-2; TRBD2 matches at 14 bases. CDR1 and CDR2 from the germline V gene are MGHDK and SYGVNS. The trim removed 6 bases at V and 6 bases at J, leaving 9 bases unmatched. The CDR3 length is 17 residues. CDR3 in amino acids: CASSLGTSGRMAGELFF. The CDR3 DNA sequence: TGTGCCAGCAGCCTAGGGACTAGCGGGAGAATGGCCGGGGAGCTGTTTTTT.

The rearrangement joins TRBV30 to TRBJ1-6; no firm D call. The CDR3 runs to 17 residues. Germline CDR1 is GTSNPN and CDR2 is SVGIG (reference sequence). Deletions cut 2 bases from V and 0 bases from J, with 14 bases between. CDR3 residues: CAWSLWTPSSYNSPLHF. DNA for the CDR3: TGTGCCTGGAGTCTTTGGACCCCAAGCTCCTATAATTCACCCCTCCACTTT.

V gene TRBV9 combines with J gene TRBJ2-5; 8 bases are a match to TRBD2. Germline trimming cut 0 bases from V and 2 bases from J; bases unmatched to any gene: 6. The length of the CDR3 is 16 residues. In germline, CDR1 is SGDLS, CDR2 YYNGEE. The CDR3 DNA follows: TGTGCCAGCAGCGTAGCGGCGGGGGGACTTCAAGAGACCCAGTACTTC. Translation gives CASSVAAGGLQETQYF.

This rearrangement joins TRBV11-3 to TRBJ1-2; 10 nucleotides match TRBD1. Trimming cost V 1 base and J 2 bases; bases outside gene matches: 4. CDR3 length equals 16 residues. Germline CDR1 SGHNT, CDR2 YENEEA. The CDR3 protein is CASSLARGQGNYGYTF. The CDR3 coding sequence is TGTGCCAGCAGCTTAGCGAGGGGACAGGGGAACTATGGCTACACCTTC.

The chain carries TRBV7-2 and TRBJ1-3, with TRBD1 identical over 7 bases. Germline CDR1 is SGHTA and CDR2 is FQGNSA. V gave up 3 bases and J gave up 4 bases; unmatched junction bases: 9. The CDR3 sequence is 16 residues long. DNA for the CDR3: TGTGCCAGCAGCTTCGGTGTGGCAGGGGGGGGAAACACCATATATTTT. It translates to CASSFGVAGGGNTIYF.

This sequence joins TRBV19 and TRBJ2-2; D gene uncertain. Per the germline V gene, CDR1 is LNHDA and CDR2 is SQIVND (reference sequence). V lost 8 bases, J lost 2 bases, and 3 bases lay in between. This CDR3 region has 11 residues. The DNA of the CDR3 is TGTGCCAGTTTCAACACCGGGGAGCTGTTTTTT. Translation gives CASFNTGELFF.

The chain is built from TRBV25-1 and TRBJ1-2; 7 bases fit TRBD1. Trimming removed 0 bases from V and 2 bases from J; junction bases left unmatched: 6. From germline, CDR1 is MGHDK and CDR2 SYGVNS. The CDR3 is 16 residues long. This CDR3 is CASSEYTRGSNYGYTF. The DNA for the CDR3 is TGTGCCAGCAGTGAATATACCAGGGGGTCGAACTATGGCTACACCTTC.

This clone appeared a single time. The chain carries TRBV5-6 and TRBJ2-3, with 8 bases matching TRBD2. Per the germline V gene, CDR1 is SGHDT and CDR2 is YYEEEE. The CDR3 is 16 amino acids. Trimming at V came to 3 bases and at J to 5 bases, leaving 11 bases not matched to a gene. The CDR3 spells CASSSRGTRVIDTQYF. The CDR3 bases are TGTGCCAGCAGCTCCCGCGGGACTAGGGTAATAGATACGCAGTATTTT.

CDR3 DNA sequence: TGTGCCAGCAGTCTAGGCCTTCGGGACACCATATATTTT. This encodes CASSLGLRDTIYF. This rearrangement joins TRBV28 to TRBJ1-3; D gene uncertain. The V and J ends lost 5 bases and 8 bases respectively, with 13 bases between them. The CDR3 runs to 13 residues. Germline values: CDR1 MDHEN, CDR2 SYDVKM. The full variable domain, in which reference TRBV28 and TRBJ1-3 provide the parts outside the CDR3, is DVKVTQSSRYLVKRTGEKVFLECVQDMDHENMFWYRQDPGLGLRLIYFSYDVKMKEKGDIPEGYSVSREKKERFSLILESASTNQTSMYLCASSLGLRDTIYFGEGSWLTVV.